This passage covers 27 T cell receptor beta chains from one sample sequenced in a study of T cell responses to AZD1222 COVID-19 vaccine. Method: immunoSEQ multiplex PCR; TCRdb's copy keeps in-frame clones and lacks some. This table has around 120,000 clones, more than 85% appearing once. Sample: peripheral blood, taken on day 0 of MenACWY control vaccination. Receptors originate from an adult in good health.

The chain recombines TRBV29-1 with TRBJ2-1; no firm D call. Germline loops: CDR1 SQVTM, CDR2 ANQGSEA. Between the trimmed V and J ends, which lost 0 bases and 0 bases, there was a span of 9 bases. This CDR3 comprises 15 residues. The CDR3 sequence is CSVEDINNSYNEQFF. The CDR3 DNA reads TGCAGCGTTGAAGATATAAATAACTCCTACAATGAGCAGTTCTTC.

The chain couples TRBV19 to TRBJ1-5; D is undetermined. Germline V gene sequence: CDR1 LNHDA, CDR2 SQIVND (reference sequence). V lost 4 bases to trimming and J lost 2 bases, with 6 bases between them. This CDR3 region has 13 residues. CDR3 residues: CASSRDGNQPQHF. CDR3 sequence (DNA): TGTGCCAGTAGTAGGGATGGCAATCAGCCCCAGCATTTT.

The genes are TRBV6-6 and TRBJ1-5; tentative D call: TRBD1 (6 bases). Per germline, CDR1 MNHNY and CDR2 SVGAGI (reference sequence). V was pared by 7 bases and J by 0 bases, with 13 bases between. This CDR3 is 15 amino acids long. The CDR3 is CASTKGGYSNQPQHF. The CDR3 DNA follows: TGTGCCAGCACCAAGGGGGGATATAGCAATCAGCCCCAGCATTTT.

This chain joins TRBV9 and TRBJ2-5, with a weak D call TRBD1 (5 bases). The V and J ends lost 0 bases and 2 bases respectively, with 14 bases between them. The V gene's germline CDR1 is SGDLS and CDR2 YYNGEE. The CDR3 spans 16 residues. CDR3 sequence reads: CASSVAGRAGQETQYF. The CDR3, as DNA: TGTGCCAGCAGCGTAGCTGGCAGGGCCGGGCAAGAGACCCAGTACTTC.

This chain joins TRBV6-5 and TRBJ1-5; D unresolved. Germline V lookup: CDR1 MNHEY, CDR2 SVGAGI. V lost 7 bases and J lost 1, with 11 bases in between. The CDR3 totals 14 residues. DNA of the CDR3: TGTGCCAGCAACACGCTGGGCAGCAATCAGCCCCAGCATTTT. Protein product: CASNTLGSNQPQHF.

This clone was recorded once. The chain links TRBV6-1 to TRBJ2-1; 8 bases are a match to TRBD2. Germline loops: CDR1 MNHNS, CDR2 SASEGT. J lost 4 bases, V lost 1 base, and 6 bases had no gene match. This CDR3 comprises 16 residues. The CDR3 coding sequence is TGTGCCAGCAGTGAAGTTGGCCTAGCGGGTTACAATGAGCAGTTCTTC. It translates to CASSEVGLAGYNEQFF.

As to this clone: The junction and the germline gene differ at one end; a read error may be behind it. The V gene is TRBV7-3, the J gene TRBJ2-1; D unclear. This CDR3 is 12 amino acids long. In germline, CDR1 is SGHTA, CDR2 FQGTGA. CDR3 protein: CASRLTGNEQFF. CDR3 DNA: TGTGCCAGCAGATTAACCGGGAATGAGCAGTTCTTC. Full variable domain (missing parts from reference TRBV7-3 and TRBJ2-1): GAGVSQTPSNKVTEKGKYVELRCDPISGHTALYWYRQSLGQGPEFLIYFQGTGAADDSGLPNDRFFAVRPEGSVSTLKIQRTERGDSAVYLCASRLTGNEQFFGPGTRLTVL.

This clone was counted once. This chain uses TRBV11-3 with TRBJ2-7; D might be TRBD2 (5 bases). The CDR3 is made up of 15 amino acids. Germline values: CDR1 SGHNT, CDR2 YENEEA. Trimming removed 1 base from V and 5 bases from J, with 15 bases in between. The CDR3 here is CASSLGTALFDEQYF. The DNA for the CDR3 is TGTGCCAGCAGCTTAGGGACTGCTCTTTTCGACGAGCAGTACTTC. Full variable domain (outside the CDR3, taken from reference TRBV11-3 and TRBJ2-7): EAGVVQSPRYKIIEKKQPVAFWCNPISGHNTLYWYLQNLGQGPELLIRYENEEAVDDSQLPKDRFSAERLKGVDSTLKIQPAELGDSAVYLCASSLGTALFDEQYFGPGTRLTVT.

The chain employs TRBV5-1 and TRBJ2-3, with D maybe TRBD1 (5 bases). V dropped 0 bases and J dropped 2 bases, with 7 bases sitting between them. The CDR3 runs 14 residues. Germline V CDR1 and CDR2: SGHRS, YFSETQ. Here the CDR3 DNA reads TGCGCCAGCAGCTTGGAGGGGCTCACAGATACGCAGTATTTT. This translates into CASSLEGLTDTQYF.

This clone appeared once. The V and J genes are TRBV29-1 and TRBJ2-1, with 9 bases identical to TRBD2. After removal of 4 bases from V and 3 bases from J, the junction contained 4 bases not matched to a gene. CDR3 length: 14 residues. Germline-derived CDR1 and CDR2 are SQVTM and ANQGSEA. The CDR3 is CSVVPSGVYNEQFF. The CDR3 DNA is TGCAGCGTTGTCCCTAGCGGGGTCTACAATGAGCAGTTCTTC.

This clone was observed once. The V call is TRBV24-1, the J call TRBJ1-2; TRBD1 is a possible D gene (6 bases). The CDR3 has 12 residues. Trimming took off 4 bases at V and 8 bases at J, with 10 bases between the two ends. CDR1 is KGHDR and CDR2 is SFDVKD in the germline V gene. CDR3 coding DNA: TGTGCCACCAGTGACACAGGGTACGGCTACACCTTC. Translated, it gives CATSDTGYGYTF.

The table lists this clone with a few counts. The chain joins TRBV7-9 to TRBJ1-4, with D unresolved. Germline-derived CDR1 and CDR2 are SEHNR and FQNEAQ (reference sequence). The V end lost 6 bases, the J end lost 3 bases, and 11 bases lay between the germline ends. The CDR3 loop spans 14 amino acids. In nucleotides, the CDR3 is TGTGCCAGCAGTTCCGTCGGGGCTAATGAAAAACTGTTTTTT. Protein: CASSSVGANEKLFF.

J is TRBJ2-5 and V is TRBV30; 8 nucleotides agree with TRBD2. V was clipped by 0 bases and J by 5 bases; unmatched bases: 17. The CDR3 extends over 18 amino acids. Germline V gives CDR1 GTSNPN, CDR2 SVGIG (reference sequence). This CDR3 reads CAWSVIRTLAGLGETQYF. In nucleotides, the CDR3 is TGTGCCTGGAGTGTGATTAGGACGCTAGCGGGCTTGGGGGAGACCCAGTACTTC.

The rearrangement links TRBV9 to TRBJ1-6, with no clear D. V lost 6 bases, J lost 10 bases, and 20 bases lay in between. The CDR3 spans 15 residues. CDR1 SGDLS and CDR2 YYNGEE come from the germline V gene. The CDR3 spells CASNKDGAFESPLHF. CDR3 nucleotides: TGTGCCAGCAACAAGGACGGAGCGTTTGAGTCACCCCTCCACTTT.

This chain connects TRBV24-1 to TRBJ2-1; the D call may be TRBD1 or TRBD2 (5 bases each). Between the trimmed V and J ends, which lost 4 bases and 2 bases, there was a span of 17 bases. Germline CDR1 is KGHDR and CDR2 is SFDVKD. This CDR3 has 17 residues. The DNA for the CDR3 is TGTGCCACCAGTGACCGCTCCGGTGAGGGGCCCTACAATGAGCAGTTCTTC. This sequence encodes CATSDRSGEGPYNEQFF.

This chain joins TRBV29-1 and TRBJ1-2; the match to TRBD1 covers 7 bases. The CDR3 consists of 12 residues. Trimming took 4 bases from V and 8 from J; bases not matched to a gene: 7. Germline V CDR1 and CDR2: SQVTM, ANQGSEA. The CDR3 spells CSVADRPEGYTF. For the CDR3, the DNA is TGCAGCGTTGCGGACAGGCCAGAGGGCTACACCTTC. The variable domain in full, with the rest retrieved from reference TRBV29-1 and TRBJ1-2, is SAVISQKPSRDICQRGTSLTIQCQVDSQVTMMFWYRQQPGQSLTLIATANQGSEATYESGFVIDKFPISRPNLTFSTLTVSNMSPEDSSIYLCSVADRPEGYTFGSGTRLTVV.

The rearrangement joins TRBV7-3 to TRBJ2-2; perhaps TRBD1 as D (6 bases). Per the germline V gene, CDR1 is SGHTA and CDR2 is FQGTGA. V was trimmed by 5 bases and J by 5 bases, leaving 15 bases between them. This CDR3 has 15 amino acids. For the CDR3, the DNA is TGTGCCAGCAGCACTAACAGGGATGGGACCGGGGAGCTGTTTTTT. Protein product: CASSTNRDGTGELFF.

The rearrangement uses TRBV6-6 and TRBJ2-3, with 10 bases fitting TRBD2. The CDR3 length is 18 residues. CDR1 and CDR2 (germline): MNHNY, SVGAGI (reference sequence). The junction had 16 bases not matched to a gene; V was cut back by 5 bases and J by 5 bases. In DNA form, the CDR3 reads TGTGCCAGCAGTCGTACGCCTCCTAGCGGGAGCCCTGTAGATACGCAGTATTTT. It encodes CASSRTPPSGSPVDTQYF.

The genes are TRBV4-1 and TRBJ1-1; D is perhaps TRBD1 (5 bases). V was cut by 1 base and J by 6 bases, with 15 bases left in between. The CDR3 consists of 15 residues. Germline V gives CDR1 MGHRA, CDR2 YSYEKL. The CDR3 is CASSQANWGGAEAFF. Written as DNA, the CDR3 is TGCGCCAGCAGCCAAGCAAATTGGGGCGGGGCTGAAGCTTTCTTT.

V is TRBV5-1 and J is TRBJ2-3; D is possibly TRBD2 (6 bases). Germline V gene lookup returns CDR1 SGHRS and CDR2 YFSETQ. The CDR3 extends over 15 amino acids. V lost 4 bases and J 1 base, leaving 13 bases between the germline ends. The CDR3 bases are TGCGCCAGCAGCATGTTGGAGGGAGGCACAGATACGCAGTATTTT. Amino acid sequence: CASSMLEGGTDTQYF.

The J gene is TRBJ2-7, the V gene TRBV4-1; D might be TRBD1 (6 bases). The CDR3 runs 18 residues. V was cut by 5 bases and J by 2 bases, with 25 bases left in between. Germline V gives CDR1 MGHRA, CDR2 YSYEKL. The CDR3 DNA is TGCGCCAGCAGCTTTGAGGGGGTTGGGGCGGGCGTTCCCTACGAGCAGTACTTC. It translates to CASSFEGVGAGVPYEQYF.

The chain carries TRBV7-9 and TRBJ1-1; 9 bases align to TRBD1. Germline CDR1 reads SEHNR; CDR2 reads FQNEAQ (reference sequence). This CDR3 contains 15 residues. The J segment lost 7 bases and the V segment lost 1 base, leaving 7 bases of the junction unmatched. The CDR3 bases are TGTGCCAGCAGCTTAGAACCGGGACAGGGAGGTGAAGCTTTCTTT. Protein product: CASSLEPGQGGEAFF.

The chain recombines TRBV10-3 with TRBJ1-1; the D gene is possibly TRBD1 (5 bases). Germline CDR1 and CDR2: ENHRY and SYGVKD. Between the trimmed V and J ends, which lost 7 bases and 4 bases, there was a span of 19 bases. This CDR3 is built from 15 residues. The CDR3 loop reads CAIKVSGGVFTEAFF. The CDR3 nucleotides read TGTGCCATCAAGGTCTCCGGGGGGGTATTCACTGAAGCTTTCTTT.

The CDR3 sequence is CASSFGLAGDTQYF. DNA for the CDR3: TGCGCCAGCAGCTTCGGACTAGCGGGAGATACGCAGTATTTT. The chain recombines TRBV5-1 with TRBJ2-3; 11 bases line up with TRBD2. The CDR3 covers 14 residues. The germline CDR1 and CDR2 sequences are SGHRS and YFSETQ. V trimming: 2 bases; J trimming: 5 bases; junction bases outside the gene matches: 1.

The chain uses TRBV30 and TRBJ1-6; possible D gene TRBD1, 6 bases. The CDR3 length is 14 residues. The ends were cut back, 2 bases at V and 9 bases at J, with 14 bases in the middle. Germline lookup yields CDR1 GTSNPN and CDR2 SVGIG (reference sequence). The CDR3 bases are TGTGCCTGGAGTCCAACAGGGTTTGGTTCACCCCTCCACTTT. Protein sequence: CAWSPTGFGSPLHF. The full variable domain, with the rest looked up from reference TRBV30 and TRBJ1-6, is SQTIHQWPATLVQPVGSPLSLECTVEGTSNPNLYWYRQAAGRGLQLLFYSVGIGQISSEVPQNLSASRPQDRQFILSSKKLLLSDSGFYLCAWSPTGFGSPLHFGNGTRLTVT.

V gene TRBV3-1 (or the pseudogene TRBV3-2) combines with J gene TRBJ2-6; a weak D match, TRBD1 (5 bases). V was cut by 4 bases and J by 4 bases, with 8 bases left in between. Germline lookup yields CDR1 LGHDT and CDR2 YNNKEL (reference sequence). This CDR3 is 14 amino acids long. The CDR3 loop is CASSPRQGANVLTF. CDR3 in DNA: TGTGCCAGCAGCCCCCGACAGGGGGCCAACGTCCTGACTTTC.

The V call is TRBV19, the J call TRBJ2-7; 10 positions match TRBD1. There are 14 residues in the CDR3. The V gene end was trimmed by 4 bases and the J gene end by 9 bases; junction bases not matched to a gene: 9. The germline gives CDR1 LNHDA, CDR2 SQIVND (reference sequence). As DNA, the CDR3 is TGTGCCAGTAGTACTACGGGACAGGGGATTGGGCAGTACTTC. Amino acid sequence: CASSTTGQGIGQYF.